A selection of T cell receptor beta chains follows, all from one sample in a study of post-analysis software for immune sequencing data. TCRdb called the PCR reads again in MiXCR, with one record for every CDR3 protein. In the table there are about 460,000 distinct CDR3 sequences, nearly 45% of which are singletons. Sequenced input: blood. These receptors originate from a girl under 18 with multiple sclerosis. CDR3s include the opening cysteine and the closing phenylalanine or tryptophan. The order of the fields is CDR3 length, D gene, V gene, J gene, clone size, CDR3 protein, CDR3 DNA. D genes are given only for firm matches. For some rows the clone size is stated as once, few or many, or as a class when expanded; others skip it.

cdr3_length: 13; d_call: -; v_call: TRBV10-3; j_call: TRBJ1-1; clone_size: -; cdr3_aa: CATLTGVDTEAFF; cdr3_nt: TGTGCCACCTTGACAGGTGTGGACACTGAAGCTTTCTTT
cdr3_length: 14; d_call: -; v_call: TRBV5-1; j_call: TRBJ2-3; clone_size: -; cdr3_aa: CASSLGQSKDTQYF; cdr3_nt: TGCGCCAGCAGCTTGGGACAGTCGAAGGATACGCAGTATTTT
cdr3_length: 14; d_call: -; v_call: TRBV20-1; j_call: TRBJ2-7; clone_size: -; cdr3_aa: CSARGLRGAGEQYF; cdr3_nt: TGCAGTGCTAGAGGTCTGAGGGGCGCGGGGGAGCAGTACTTC
cdr3_length: 16; d_call: TRBD2; v_call: TRBV7-9; j_call: TRBJ2-7; clone_size: -; cdr3_aa: CASSPTGAGGLAEQYF; cdr3_nt: TGTGCCAGCAGCCCTACGGGCGCGGGAGGGCTGGCCGAGCAGTACTTC
cdr3_length: 16; d_call: TRBD2; v_call: TRBV5-1; j_call: TRBJ2-7; clone_size: few; cdr3_aa: CASSFGAGDDSYEQYF; cdr3_nt: TGCGCCAGCAGCTTCGGAGCGGGAGACGACTCCTACGAGCAGTACTTC
cdr3_length: 16; d_call: -; v_call: TRBV4-1; j_call: TRBJ1-2; clone_size: few; cdr3_aa: CASTRVGNGGVYGYTF; cdr3_nt: TGCGCCAGCACCAGGGTGGGGAATGGAGGCGTCTATGGCTACACCTTC
cdr3_length: 16; d_call: -; v_call: TRBV20-1; j_call: TRBJ2-1; clone_size: -; cdr3_aa: CSARDRRSKSYNEQFF; cdr3_nt: TGCAGTGCTAGAGATCGGCGGAGCAAGTCCTACAATGAGCAGTTCTTC
cdr3_length: 16; d_call: -; v_call: TRBV28; j_call: TRBJ2-1; clone_size: -; cdr3_aa: CASSLLELRRYNEQFF; cdr3_nt: TGTGCCAGCAGTTTACTGGAGCTCCGGAGGTACAATGAGCAGTTCTTC
cdr3_length: 23; d_call: TRBD2; v_call: TRBV4-1; j_call: TRBJ2-3; clone_size: -; cdr3_aa: CASSPSRQLSGLAGGKTTDTQYF; cdr3_nt: TGCGCCAGCAGCCCCTCAAGACAGTTGTCAGGACTAGCGGGAGGGAAGACCACAGATACGCAGTATTTT
cdr3_length: 16; d_call: -; v_call: TRBV28; j_call: TRBJ2-2; clone_size: -; cdr3_aa: CASSLMGDSPTGELFF; cdr3_nt: TGTGCCAGCAGTTTGATGGGGGACTCTCCCACCGGGGAGCTGTTTTTT
cdr3_length: 16; d_call: -; v_call: TRBV27; j_call: TRBJ2-3; clone_size: -; cdr3_aa: CASSLQGKVIRDTQYF; cdr3_nt: TGTGCCAGCAGTTTACAGGGAAAAGTGATCAGAGATACGCAGTATTTT
cdr3_length: 16; d_call: -; v_call: TRBV7-2; j_call: TRBJ2-2; clone_size: -; cdr3_aa: CASSLPGQGIAGELFF; cdr3_nt: TGTGCCAGCAGCTTACCAGGGCAGGGGATTGCCGGGGAGCTGTTTTTT
cdr3_length: 16; d_call: TRBD2; v_call: TRBV12-3/TRBV12-4; j_call: TRBJ2-1; clone_size: -; cdr3_aa: CASSLQRGGSYNEQFF; cdr3_nt: TGTGCCAGCAGTTTGCAGCGGGGGGGCTCCTACAATGAGCAGTTCTTC
cdr3_length: 12; d_call: -; v_call: TRBV20-1; j_call: TRBJ2-1; clone_size: -; cdr3_aa: CSASSGVNEQFF; cdr3_nt: TGCAGTGCTAGCTCAGGGGTGAATGAGCAGTTCTTC
cdr3_length: 13; d_call: -; v_call: TRBV3-1; j_call: TRBJ2-1; clone_size: -; cdr3_aa: CASSQRRISEQFF; cdr3_nt: TGTGCCAGCAGCCAACGTCGAATCAGTGAGCAGTTCTTC
cdr3_length: 14; d_call: -; v_call: TRBV9; j_call: TRBJ2-7; clone_size: few; cdr3_aa: CASSRNGQGYEQYF; cdr3_nt: TGTGCCAGCAGCCGTAACGGGCAGGGGTACGAGCAGTACTTC
cdr3_length: 15; d_call: -; v_call: TRBV30; j_call: TRBJ1-1; clone_size: few; cdr3_aa: CAWSVLNSWNTEAFF; cdr3_nt: TGTGCCTGGAGTGTACTCAACAGCTGGAACACTGAAGCTTTCTTT
cdr3_length: 13; d_call: -; v_call: TRBV7-6; j_call: TRBJ1-2; clone_size: few; cdr3_aa: CASSLVRNGGYTF; cdr3_nt: TGTGCCAGCAGCTTAGTTAGAAACGGGGGCTACACCTTC
cdr3_length: 15; d_call: -; v_call: TRBV4-3; j_call: TRBJ1-2; clone_size: few; cdr3_aa: CASSQEIGANYGYTF; cdr3_nt: TGCGCCAGCAGCCAAGAAATAGGCGCGAACTATGGCTACACCTTC
cdr3_length: 16; d_call: -; v_call: TRBV20-1; j_call: TRBJ2-1; clone_size: few; cdr3_aa: CSARDSSASSYNEQFF; cdr3_nt: TGCAGTGCTAGAGATTCAAGCGCCAGCTCCTACAATGAGCAGTTCTTC
cdr3_length: 15; d_call: -; v_call: TRBV20-1; j_call: TRBJ2-3; clone_size: -; cdr3_aa: CSARGVMLSTDTQYF; cdr3_nt: TGCAGTGCTAGAGGTGTCATGTTGAGCACAGATACGCAGTATTTT
cdr3_length: 15; d_call: TRBD1; v_call: TRBV6-6; j_call: TRBJ2-5; clone_size: -; cdr3_aa: CASSYSSGGEETQYF; cdr3_nt: TGTGCCAGCAGTTACTCCTCAGGGGGCGAGGAGACCCAGTACTTC
cdr3_length: 16; d_call: -; v_call: TRBV7-9; j_call: TRBJ1-1; clone_size: -; cdr3_aa: CASSLKGVSVQYGAFF; cdr3_nt: TGTGCCAGCAGCTTAAAAGGGGTCAGTGTACAATACGGAGCTTTCTTT
cdr3_length: 17; d_call: -; v_call: TRBV2; j_call: TRBJ1-2; clone_size: -; cdr3_aa: CASSEALYVPTGRGYTF; cdr3_nt: TGTGCCAGCAGTGAAGCGTTATATGTTCCCACGGGGCGCGGCTACACCTTC
cdr3_length: 16; d_call: TRBD2; v_call: TRBV4-1; j_call: TRBJ2-5; clone_size: -; cdr3_aa: CASSQVAGGEKETQYF; cdr3_nt: TGCGCCAGCAGCCAAGTAGCGGGAGGGGAGAAAGAGACCCAGTACTTC
cdr3_length: 14; d_call: TRBD1; v_call: TRBV29-1; j_call: TRBJ1-2; clone_size: -; cdr3_aa: CSAEGQGAFDGYTF; cdr3_nt: TGCAGCGCCGAGGGACAGGGGGCGTTCGATGGCTACACCTTC
cdr3_length: 17; d_call: -; v_call: TRBV6-1; j_call: TRBJ2-1; clone_size: -; cdr3_aa: CASSEPRGRSSYNEQFF; cdr3_nt: TGTGCCAGCAGTGAACCACGGGGGAGGAGCTCCTACAATGAGCAGTTCTTC
cdr3_length: 12; d_call: -; v_call: TRBV7-2; j_call: TRBJ2-7; clone_size: -; cdr3_aa: CASRPATYEQYF; cdr3_nt: TGTGCCAGCCGACCTGCAACCTACGAGCAGTACTTC
cdr3_length: 15; d_call: -; v_call: TRBV7-2; j_call: TRBJ2-5; clone_size: -; cdr3_aa: CASSLGLVFRETQYF; cdr3_nt: TGTGCCAGCAGCTTAGGACTAGTTTTTCGAGAGACCCAGTACTTC
cdr3_length: 14; d_call: -; v_call: TRBV9; j_call: TRBJ2-1; clone_size: -; cdr3_aa: CASSPLGGRNEQFF; cdr3_nt: TGTGCCAGCAGCCCCCTGGGGGGCAGGAATGAGCAGTTCTTC
cdr3_length: 16; d_call: TRBD2; v_call: TRBV12-3/TRBV12-4; j_call: TRBJ2-1; clone_size: -; cdr3_aa: CASSEPAGGSYNEQFF; cdr3_nt: TGTGCCAGCAGTGAACCAGCGGGGGGCTCCTACAATGAGCAGTTCTTC
cdr3_length: 13; d_call: -; v_call: TRBV29-1; j_call: TRBJ2-4; clone_size: few; cdr3_aa: CSVEDSPKNIQYF; cdr3_nt: TGCAGCGTTGAAGACTCCCCGAAAAACATTCAGTACTTC
cdr3_length: 15; d_call: -; v_call: TRBV14; j_call: TRBJ2-5; clone_size: -; cdr3_aa: CASSQARGQLETQYF; cdr3_nt: TGTGCCAGCAGCCAAGCCAGGGGCCAATTGGAAACCCAGTACTTC
cdr3_length: 13; d_call: -; v_call: TRBV27; j_call: TRBJ2-1; clone_size: -; cdr3_aa: CASSPSTHNEQFF; cdr3_nt: TGTGCCAGCAGTCCCTCTACCCACAATGAGCAGTTCTTC
cdr3_length: 16; d_call: -; v_call: TRBV5-1; j_call: TRBJ2-2; clone_size: -; cdr3_aa: CASRAMTDSNTGELFF; cdr3_nt: TGCGCCAGCCGCGCCATGACAGACTCGAACACCGGGGAGCTGTTTTTT
cdr3_length: 16; d_call: -; v_call: TRBV27; j_call: TRBJ2-1; clone_size: -; cdr3_aa: CASSLGRPSTYNEQFF; cdr3_nt: TGTGCCAGCAGTTTAGGCCGGCCTAGTACCTACAATGAGCAGTTCTTC
cdr3_length: 17; d_call: -; v_call: TRBV20-1; j_call: TRBJ1-6; clone_size: -; cdr3_aa: CSARIPGGRTYNSPLHF; cdr3_nt: TGCAGTGCTAGAATCCCTGGCGGTAGGACCTATAATTCACCCCTCCACTTT
cdr3_length: 15; d_call: -; v_call: TRBV10-3; j_call: TRBJ2-6; clone_size: -; cdr3_aa: CATSGGNSGANVPTF; cdr3_nt: TGTGCCACCAGTGGAGGGAACTCTGGGGCCAACGTCCCGACTTTC
cdr3_length: 14; d_call: -; v_call: TRBV5-1; j_call: TRBJ1-1; clone_size: -; cdr3_aa: CASSLGLVNTEAFF; cdr3_nt: TGCGCCAGCAGCTTGGGGTTGGTGAACACTGAAGCTTTCTTT
cdr3_length: 15; d_call: -; v_call: TRBV15; j_call: TRBJ2-5; clone_size: few; cdr3_aa: CATSSGAPALETQYF; cdr3_nt: TGTGCCACCAGCAGCGGGGCACCCGCATTAGAGACCCAGTACTTC
cdr3_length: 15; d_call: -; v_call: TRBV6-5; j_call: TRBJ1-2; clone_size: few; cdr3_aa: CASSRSGGAARGYTF; cdr3_nt: TGTGCCAGCAGTCGCTCGGGGGGTGCAGCCAGGGGCTACACCTTC
cdr3_length: 17; d_call: -; v_call: TRBV21-1; j_call: TRBJ1-2; clone_size: -; cdr3_aa: CASSKGTGPPPDYGYTF; cdr3_nt: TGTGCCAGCAGCAAAGGGACAGGGCCCCCCCCCGACTATGGCTACACCTTC
cdr3_length: 16; d_call: TRBD1; v_call: TRBV20-1; j_call: TRBJ1-6; clone_size: few; cdr3_aa: CSAPRPGQRYNSPLHF; cdr3_nt: TGCAGTGCTCCCCGACCGGGACAGAGATATAATTCACCCCTCCACTTT
cdr3_length: 14; d_call: -; v_call: TRBV6-5; j_call: TRBJ2-7; clone_size: -; cdr3_aa: CASSYSIFTYEQYF; cdr3_nt: TGTGCCAGCAGTTACTCGATATTTACCTACGAGCAGTACTTC
cdr3_length: 12; d_call: -; v_call: TRBV2; j_call: TRBJ2-7; clone_size: -; cdr3_aa: CASGLKDYEQYF; cdr3_nt: TGTGCCAGCGGGTTGAAGGACTACGAGCAGTACTTC
cdr3_length: 15; d_call: -; v_call: TRBV6-5; j_call: TRBJ2-3; clone_size: once; cdr3_aa: CASTRVGTSTDTQYF; cdr3_nt: TGTGCCAGCACCCGGGTTGGGACCTCCACAGATACGCAGTATTTT